Below are 27 T cell receptor beta chains sequenced from a single sample in a study of CD8 T cells in ankylosing spondylitis. TCRdb itself ran the 5' RACE reads through MiXCR, one entry per CDR3 protein. Altogether 30,000 to 45,000 distinct CDR3 sequences are present, about an eighth being singletons, with the ten largest covering 25% to 40%. Sequencing input: synovial fluid, either unsorted or a sorted T cell fraction (not recorded which). These receptors were obtained from a male donor with ankylosing spondylitis.

V gene TRBV11-2 combines with J gene TRBJ2-1; D uncertain. The CDR3 length is 15 residues. From germline, CDR1 is SGHAT and CDR2 FQNNGV. V lost 3 bases, J lost 1 base, and 10 bases lay in between. Here the CDR3 reads CASSFVSLSYNEQFF. Here the CDR3 DNA reads TGTGCCAGCAGCTTCGTTAGCCTGTCCTACAATGAGCAGTTCTTC.

This chain uses TRBV6-5 with TRBJ2-1; TRBD2 matches 9 bases. Germline CDR1 reads MNHEY; CDR2 reads SVGAGI. The CDR3 spans 14 residues. Trimming at V came to 6 bases and at J to 8 bases, leaving 8 bases not matched to a gene. Written as DNA, the CDR3 is TGTGCCAGCAGATATAGCGGGAGTCACGATGAGCAGTTCTTC. Protein sequence: CASRYSGSHDEQFF.

This clonotype occurred many times. V is TRBV20-1 and J is TRBJ2-1; D call uncertain. V lost 1 base and J 9 bases, leaving 19 bases between the germline ends. The CDR3 consists of 15 residues. The germline V gene encodes CDR1 DFQATT and CDR2 SNEGSKA (reference sequence). The CDR3: CSARVLRMGRGEQFF. The CDR3 DNA reads as TGCAGTGCTAGAGTTCTCCGCATGGGCCGCGGTGAGCAGTTCTTC.

This clonotype was seen ten or more times. The V call is TRBV27, the J call TRBJ2-1; D unresolved. The CDR3 extends over 19 amino acids. Trimming stripped 6 bases from V and 0 bases from J, with 24 bases between. Germline V gene lookup returns CDR1 MNHEY and CDR2 SMNVEV (reference sequence). CDR3 sequence reads: CASSRLPPETSVSYNEQFF. CDR3 nucleotide sequence: TGTGCCAGCAGCCGCCTCCCCCCGGAGACTTCCGTCTCCTACAATGAGCAGTTCTTC.

This clonotype has ten or more counts. This chain joins TRBV24-1 and TRBJ2-2; D may be TRBD1 or TRBD2 (6 bases each). Germline CDR1 is KGHDR and CDR2 is SFDVKD. Trimming cost V 5 bases and J 4 bases, with 10 bases left between them. The CDR3 runs to 14 residues. Here the CDR3 reads CATSAQGGTGELFF. As DNA, the CDR3 is TGTGCCACCAGTGCACAGGGAGGCACCGGGGAGCTGTTTTTT.

The rearrangement joins TRBV14 to TRBJ2-7; 12 bases are a match to TRBD2. The CDR3 spans 16 residues. Germline V lookup: CDR1 SGHDN, CDR2 FVKESK. V trimming: 4 bases; J trimming: 3 bases; junction bases outside the gene matches: 7. The CDR3 nucleotides read TGTGCCAGCAGCCGCCGACTAGCGGGGGCCCTCTACGAGCAGTACTTC. It translates to CASSRRLAGALYEQYF.

V is TRBV5-3 and J is TRBJ2-7, with a tentative D call TRBD2 (7 bases). TRBV5-3 is placed among ORFs of uncertain function. This CDR3 comprises 14 residues. V gave up 9 bases and J gave up 0 bases, with 16 bases separating them. CDR3 sequence: CAIGPRGASYEQYF. The CDR3 region has the DNA TGTGCCATCGGCCCTCGGGGGGCCTCCTACGAGCAGTACTTC.

This clonotype was seen only a few times. The chain carries TRBV28 and TRBJ1-6, with unresolved D. The CDR3 loop spans 14 amino acids. Germline CDR1 is MDHEN and CDR2 is SYDVKM. Between the trimmed V and J ends, which lost 8 bases and 9 bases, there was a span of 17 bases. CDR3 amino acids: CASGPRLEVSPLHF. CDR3 nucleotides: TGTGCCAGCGGCCCTAGATTGGAGGTTTCACCCCTCCACTTT. Filled out from reference TRBV28 and TRBJ1-6, the complete variable domain reads DVKVTQSSRYLVKRTGEKVFLECVQDMDHENMFWYRQDPGLGLRLIYFSYDVKMKEKGDIPEGYSVSREKKERFSLILESASTNQTSMYLCASGPRLEVSPLHFGNGTRLTVT.

This sequence joins TRBV10-3 and TRBJ1-5; 8 nucleotides agree with TRBD1. V lost 4 bases to trimming and J lost 6 bases; unmatched junction nucleotides: 5. The length of the CDR3 is 14 residues. The germline V gene encodes CDR1 ENHRY and CDR2 SYGVKD. This CDR3 reads CAISVDRESQPQHF. Here the CDR3 DNA reads TGTGCCATCAGTGTGGACAGGGAGAGTCAGCCCCAGCATTTT.

This clonotype came up many times. The chain recombines TRBV4-3 with TRBJ1-2; D may be TRBD1 (5 bases). V was cut by 0 bases and J by 6 bases, with 8 bases left in between. The CDR3 spans 13 residues. Germline V CDR1 and CDR2: LGHNA, YSLEER. The CDR3 reads CASSQDDSHGYTF. CDR3 bases: TGCGCCAGCAGCCAAGATGACAGCCATGGCTACACCTTC.

This clonotype came up a few times. The J gene is TRBJ2-2, the V gene TRBV12-3 or TRBV12-4; 8 bases map to TRBD2. The CDR3 consists of 17 residues. The V and J ends lost 5 bases and 1 base, in that order; junction bases with no gene match: 9. CDR3 region: CASSVELADLNTGELFF. CDR3 coding DNA: TGTGCCAGCAGTGTCGAACTAGCGGATCTGAACACCGGGGAGCTGTTTTTT.

In the case of this clonotype: The junction differs from germline at one of its ends, possibly a read error. This chain joins TRBV11-2 and TRBJ2-7, with 9 bases that match TRBD1. Germline CDR1 is SGHAT and CDR2 is FQNNGV. The CDR3 covers 14 residues. This CDR3 reads CGSTPGDRDYEQYF. For the CDR3, the DNA is TGTGGCAGCACCCCCGGGGACAGGGACTACGAGCAGTACTTC. Together with reference TRBV11-2 and TRBJ2-7, the CDR3 gives the full variable domain: EAGVAQSPRYKIIEKRQSVAFWCNPISGHATLYWYQQILGQGPKLLIQFQNNGVVDDSQLPKDRFSAERLKGVDSTLKIQPAKLEDSAVYLCGSTPGDRDYEQYFGPGTRLTVT.

This clonotype showed up many times. The V and J genes are TRBV15 and TRBJ2-2, with D perhaps TRBD1 (5 bases). The V and J ends lost 3 bases and 1 base respectively, with 6 bases between them. Per the germline V gene, CDR1 is LNHNV and CDR2 is YYDKDF (reference sequence). The CDR3 length is 14 residues. For the CDR3, the DNA is TGTGCCACCAGCAGCGGACAGAACACCGGGGAGCTGTTTTTT. This encodes CATSSGQNTGELFF. The whole variable domain, remainder taken from reference TRBV15 and TRBJ2-2, is DAMVIQNPRYQVTQFGKPVTLSCSQTLNHNVMYWYQQKSSQAPKLLFHYYDKDFNNEADTPDNFQSRRPNTSFCFLDIRSPGLGDTAMYLCATSSGQNTGELFFGEGSRLTVL.

There are a few counts of this clonotype. The rearrangement uses TRBV11-2 and TRBJ1-6; D is undetermined. Between the trimmed V and J ends, which lost 3 bases and 9 bases, there was a span of 15 bases. CDR1 and CDR2 (germline): SGHAT, FQNNGV. This CDR3 region has 15 residues. CDR3 in amino acids: CASSFPGLVGSPLHF. CDR3 nucleotides: TGTGCCAGCAGCTTTCCGGGTCTAGTCGGTTCACCCCTCCACTTT.

This clonotype was recorded at least ten times. V gene TRBV7-8 combines with J gene TRBJ1-5; D remains ambiguous. The V and J ends lost 6 bases and 0 bases respectively, with 18 bases between them. This CDR3 is built from 17 residues. The germline CDR1 and CDR2 sequences are SGHVS and FQNEAQ. CDR3 residues: CASSIARGHFSNQPQHF. CDR3 bases: TGTGCCAGCAGTATAGCGCGAGGGCATTTTAGCAATCAGCCCCAGCATTTT.

Ten or more counts support this clonotype. The chain employs TRBV21-1 and TRBJ1-4. TRBV21-1 is noted as a pseudogene. The CDR3 has 13 residues. The CDR3 region is CASRDGSSEKLFF. The DNA for the CDR3 is TGTGCCAGCAGGGATGGGTCGAGCGAAAAACTGTTTTTT.

Only a few counts were recorded for this clonotype. The chain is built from TRBV29-1 and TRBJ2-5, with 14 bases aligning to TRBD2. CDR1 and CDR2 (germline): SQVTM, ANQGSEA. Germline trimming cut 3 bases from V and 1 base from J; bases unmatched to any gene: 7. The CDR3 contains 17 residues. CDR3 DNA sequence: TGCAGCGTTGACTGGACTAGCGGGGGGAATATCCAAGAGACCCAGTACTTC. This translates into CSVDWTSGGNIQETQYF.

This clonotype was detected only a few times. The V and J genes are TRBV12-3 or TRBV12-4 and TRBJ2-7; no definite D call. The germline V and J ends were trimmed by 4 bases and 3 bases, with 7 bases remaining between them. The CDR3 runs 12 residues. CDR3 loop: CASSYASYEQYF. The CDR3 coding sequence is TGTGCCAGCAGTTACGCCAGCTACGAGCAGTACTTC.

In its sample, this clonotype was seen a few times. The chain recombines TRBV19 with TRBJ2-5; 7 bases are a match to TRBD1. This CDR3 region has 16 residues. CDR1 and CDR2 (germline): LNHDA, SQIVND (reference sequence). V was clipped by 0 bases and J by 3 bases; unmatched bases: 7. The CDR3 DNA sequence: TGTGCCAGTAGTATAGACCGGACAGGTGGGGAAGAGACCCAGTACTTC. Translated: CASSIDRTGGEETQYF.

On this clonotype itself: Possible read error: a much larger clone is one base away. This chain links TRBV3-1 with TRBJ1-5, with D perhaps TRBD1 (6 bases). The CDR3 contains 15 residues. The germline V gene has CDR1 LGHDT and CDR2 YNNKEL (reference sequence). CDR3 sequence: CSSSQDALGQEPQHF. DNA for the CDR3: TGTTCCAGCAGCCAAGATGCCTTGGGACAAGAGCCCCAGCATTTT.

The CDR3 reads CASSYRSGSYNEQFF. The CDR3 bases are TGTGCCAGCAGTTACAGGTCCGGCTCCTACAATGAGCAGTTCTTC. This chain connects TRBV27 to TRBJ2-1; D might be TRBD1 (5 bases). Germline V gene data show CDR1 as MNHEY and CDR2 as SMNVEV (reference sequence). Trimming took 4 bases from V and 0 from J, leaving 10 bases between them. This CDR3 has 15 amino acids.

The chain links TRBV29-1 to TRBJ1-2; TRBD1 matches at 10 bases. The CDR3 extends over 12 amino acids. Trimming at V came to 0 bases and at J to 14 bases, leaving 6 bases not matched to a gene. In germline, CDR1 is SQVTM, CDR2 ANQGSEA. The CDR3 loop is CSVEESGQGGTF. The CDR3 nucleotides read TGCAGCGTTGAAGAAAGTGGACAGGGGGGGACCTTC.

This clonotype was seen a few times. This chain connects TRBV19 to TRBJ2-7; possibly TRBD1 for D (5 bases). CDR3 length: 14 residues. V lost 2 bases to trimming and J lost 2 bases, with 10 bases between them. Germline-derived CDR1 and CDR2 are LNHDA and SQIVND (reference sequence). The CDR3 protein is CASSIIAGTYEQYF. The CDR3 coding sequence is TGTGCCAGTAGTATAATCGCAGGGACCTACGAGCAGTACTTC.

Ten or more counts support this clonotype. V gene TRBV27 combines with J gene TRBJ2-1, with TRBD1 identical over 11 bases. This CDR3 has 15 residues. Germline V gene data show CDR1 as MNHEY and CDR2 as SMNVEV (reference sequence). Germline trimming cut 8 bases from V and 8 bases from J; bases unmatched to any gene: 11. The CDR3 nucleotides read TGTGCCAGCCATAGCCGGACAGGGGGCGGGGATGAGCAGTTCTTC. It translates to CASHSRTGGGDEQFF.

This clonotype was picked up many times. The chain joins TRBV6-2 or TRBV6-3 to TRBJ2-7; TRBD2 might be the D (5 bases). In germline, CDR1 is MNHEY, CDR2 SVGEGT. Deletions cut 1 base from V and 3 bases from J, with 19 bases between. CDR3 size: 17 residues. CDR3 protein: CASSYFVLSGKDYEQYF. In nucleotides, the CDR3 is TGTGCCAGCAGTTACTTCGTTTTGTCCGGGAAAGACTACGAGCAGTACTTC.

For this clonotype: An end of the junction differs from the germline gene, which may be a read error. The chain is built from TRBV6-2 or TRBV6-3 and TRBJ1-5; D call uncertain. Germline CDR1 reads MNHEY; CDR2 reads SVGEGT. The CDR3 consists of 16 residues. The chain's CDR3 is CDSSYERRAWNQPQHF. The CDR3 DNA reads as TGTGACAGCAGTTACGAGCGAAGGGCCTGGAATCAGCCCCAGCATTTT.

The V call is TRBV5-1, the J call TRBJ2-1; D may correspond to TRBD1 or TRBD2 (5 bases each). Germline CDR1 and CDR2: SGHRS and YFSETQ. The CDR3 runs to 13 residues. The V end was cut by 0 bases, the J end by 6 bases, with 7 bases between. The CDR3 nucleotides read TGCGCCAGCAGCTTGGGGGACGTCAATGAGCAGTTCTTC. It specifies CASSLGDVNEQFF.